The 2 T cell receptor beta chains listed next were all sequenced from one sample in a study of blood T cells in healthy people across ages. A sample-barcoded 5' primer and a J-beta primer mix were used in a second PCR of roughly 7 to 11 cycles. In TCRdb, the 5' RACE reads were re-called with MiXCR into one record per CDR3 protein. The sample has 600,000 to 1,000,000 distinct CDR3 sequences, 58% seen once. Sample: blood. The receptors originated from a man aged 30 to 39 in good health.

In its sample, this clonotype was seen a few times. The chain combines TRBV7-2 with TRBJ2-5, with 8 bases aligning to TRBD1. The V and J ends lost 0 bases and 4 bases, in that order; junction bases with no gene match: 4. The CDR3 consists of 15 residues. CDR1 SGHTA and CDR2 FQGNSA come from the germline V gene. CDR3 region: CASSLARQGSETQYF. The DNA for the CDR3 is TGTGCCAGCAGCTTAGCAAGACAGGGGTCAGAGACCCAGTACTTC.

This chain uses TRBV7-9 with TRBJ2-1; 10 bases align to TRBD2. Per germline, CDR1 SEHNR and CDR2 FQNEAQ (reference sequence). The V segment lost 4 bases and the J segment 5 bases; nucleotides outside the gene matches: 5. The length of the CDR3 is 15 residues. The CDR3 sequence is CASSSTSGFHNEQFF. The CDR3 nucleotides are TGTGCCAGCAGCTCGACTAGCGGGTTCCACAATGAGCAGTTCTTC.